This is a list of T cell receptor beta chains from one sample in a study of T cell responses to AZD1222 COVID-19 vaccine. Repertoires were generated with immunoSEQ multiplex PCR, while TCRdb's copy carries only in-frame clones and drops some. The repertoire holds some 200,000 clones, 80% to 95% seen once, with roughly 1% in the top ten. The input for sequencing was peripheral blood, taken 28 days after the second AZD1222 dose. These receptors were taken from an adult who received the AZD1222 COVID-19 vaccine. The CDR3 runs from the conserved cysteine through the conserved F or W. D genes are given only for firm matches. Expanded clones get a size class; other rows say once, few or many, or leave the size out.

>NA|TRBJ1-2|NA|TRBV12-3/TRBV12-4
CASTRDDYGYTF
TGTGCCAGCACTCGGGACGACTATGGCTACACCTTC
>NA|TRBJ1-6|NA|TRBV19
CASTTQNSFNSPLHF
TGTGCCAGCACAACACAGAACAGCTTTAATTCACCCCTCCACTTT
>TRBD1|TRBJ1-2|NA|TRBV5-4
CASSTWDRGDYGYTF
TGTGCCAGCAGCACCTGGGACAGGGGTGACTATGGCTACACCTTC
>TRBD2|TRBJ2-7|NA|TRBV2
CASSDASGGNEQYF
TGTGCCAGCAGTGATGCTAGCGGGGGGAACGAGCAGTACTTC
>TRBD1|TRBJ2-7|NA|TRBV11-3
CASSLASGTDLYEQYF
TGTGCCAGCAGCTTAGCCTCCGGGACAGACCTATACGAGCAGTACTTC
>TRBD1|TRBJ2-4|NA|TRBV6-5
CASSLQGPKNIQYF
TGTGCCAGCAGCCTACAGGGGCCCAAAAACATTCAGTACTTC
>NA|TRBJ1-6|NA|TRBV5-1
CASSLSGVNSPLHF
TGCGCCAGCAGCTTGTCAGGCGTAAATTCACCCCTCCACTTT
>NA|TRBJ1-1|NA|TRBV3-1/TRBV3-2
CASSQEGSPGTEAFF
TGTGCCAGCAGCCAAGAAGGCAGCCCGGGCACTGAAGCTTTCTTT
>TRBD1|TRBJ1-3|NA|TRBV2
CASSGQGANTIYF
TGTGCCTCCTCGGGACAGGGGGCAAACACCATATATTTT
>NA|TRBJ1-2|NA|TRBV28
CASSSGLGYGYTF
TGTGCCAGCAGCTCCGGTCTCGGATATGGCTACACCTTC
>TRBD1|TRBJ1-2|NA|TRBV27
CASSPTGDYGYTF
TGTGCCAGCAGCCCGACAGGGGACTATGGCTACACCTTC
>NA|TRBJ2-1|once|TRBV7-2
CASSSLGGIAYNEQFF
TGTGCCAGCAGCTCCCTGGGGGGAATTGCCTACAATGAGCAGTTCTTC
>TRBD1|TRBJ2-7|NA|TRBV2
CAILTGDGYEQYF
TGTGCCATCCTGACAGGGGACGGCTACGAGCAGTACTTC
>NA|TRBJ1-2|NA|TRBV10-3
CAISVEQSNYGYTF
TGTGCCATCAGTGTAGAGCAGAGTAACTATGGCTACACCTTC
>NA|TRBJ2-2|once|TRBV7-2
CASSWTGAGGELFF
TGTGCCAGCAGCTGGACTGGGGCGGGAGGGGAGCTGTTTTTT
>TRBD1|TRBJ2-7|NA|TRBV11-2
CASSLGTVSGEQYF
TGTGCCAGCAGTCTGGGGACAGTCTCTGGCGAGCAGTACTTC
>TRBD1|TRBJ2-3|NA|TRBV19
CATGTGGSDTQYF
TGTGCCACCGGGACAGGGGGCTCAGATACGCAGTATTTT
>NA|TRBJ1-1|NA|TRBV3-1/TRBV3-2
CASSDSLMNTEAFF
TGTGCCAGCAGCGACAGTCTGATGAACACTGAAGCTTTCTTT
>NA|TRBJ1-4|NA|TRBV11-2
CASSFGGRPPTNEKLFF
TGTGCCAGCAGCTTCGGGGGGCGGCCACCAACTAATGAAAAACTGTTTTTT
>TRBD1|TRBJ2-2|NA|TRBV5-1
CASSLEGQGRGRTGELFF
TGCGCCAGCAGCTTGGAGGGACAGGGCCGCGGACGGACCGGGGAGCTGTTTTTT